The present TCR beta chain was sequenced within a study of graft-versus-host responses after intestinal transplantation. As for the study in general: For around 3 years after anti-thymocyte globulin induction, all recipients took tacrolimus and steroids. Overall study results and limits: GvH clones were identified in recipient marrow, with some first appearing in ileum or blood.

Libraries were prepared by immunoSEQ multiplex PCR; TCRdb keeps only in-frame clonotypes and omits some of them. This table has 15,000 to 20,000 clones, approximately 90% appearing once. Remarks on this clone: Its specificity is not known.

The CDR3 consists of 15 residues. The germline gives CDR1 MDHEN, CDR2 SYDVKM. The V segment lost 6 bases and the J segment 1 base; nucleotides outside the gene matches: 6. This TCR was sampled from a human patient who received an intestinal transplant, so some T cells may come from the graft donor. The sample consisted of PBMCs, taken less than 400 days after transplant. The genes are TRBV28 and TRBJ1-5, with 7 bases aligning to TRBD1. This CDR3 reads CASSPTGASNQPQHF. The CDR3 DNA sequence: TGTGCCAGCAGCCCTACAGGGGCCAGCAATCAGCCCCAGCATTTT.